This TCR beta chain originates from a study of beta chain features in type 1 diabetes. Study-wide results and limits: More deletions and fewer insertions at VDJ junctions were found in patients with type 1 diabetes. Within the patient group, naive, central memory and Treg TCRB repertoires appeared more similar to each other than within healthy donors.

This clone was seen only a few times. Its antigen remains unknown. The identical CDR3 is also encoded by other nucleotide sequences in the sample. CD4+ cells of the naive, central memory, regulatory and stem cell-like memory types were sorted via CD45RO/CCR7/CD25/CD127/CD95/CD27. Each sorted population was over 95% pure. CDR3 size: 14 residues. Germline loops: CDR1 SGDLS, CDR2 YYNGEE. V gave up 0 bases and J gave up 5 bases, with 9 bases separating them. As every portion of the isolated RNA was reverse transcribed, the sequencing read expressed TCRB transcripts. Clones were read by immunoSEQ multiplex PCR, and TCRdb kept only the in-frame ones, dropping some. Among under 300,000 clones listed, 8% were seen once.

The origin of this receptor is a woman aged 18-30 years in good health. This chain links TRBV9 with TRBJ1-3, with D unclear. Sequenced sample: central memory CD4+ T cells from blood. This CDR3 reads CASSVAGNRNTIYF. In nucleotides, the CDR3 is TGTGCCAGCAGCGTAGCTGGGAACAGAAACACCATATATTTT.